This is a list of T cell receptor beta chains from one sample in a study of T cell repertoires in cytomegalovirus infection. Their target antigens are unknown. TCRdb re-analysed the reads in MiXCR, keeping a single row per CDR3 protein. The sample lists 360,000 or so distinct CDR3 sequences, approximately 30% occurring once. The sequenced sample was cultured PBMCs, obtained from culture after CMV antigen stimulation. Every receptor here comes from a human donor in good health (CMV status not recorded). Some clones in this sample may be carry-over from other donors' samples. Each CDR3 is given with its conserved first and last residue. The order of the fields is CDR3 length, J gene, V gene, D gene, clone size, CDR3 DNA, CDR3 protein. A D gene is named only where the DNA matches it firmly. A row's size may be missing; if present it is once, few, many or a size class.

length: 15
J: TRBJ1-2
V: TRBV19
D: .
size: .
DNA: TGTGCCAGTAGTATACCCCCCTCGGGTAACTATGGCTACACCTTC
CDR3: CASSIPPSGNYGYTF

length: 12
J: TRBJ1-5
V: TRBV28
D: .
size: .
DNA: TGTGCCAGCACAGGGCGCAATCAGCCCCAGCATTTT
CDR3: CASTGRNQPQHF

length: 16
J: TRBJ2-1
V: TRBV7-6
D: TRBD1
size: .
DNA: TGTGCCAGCAGCTTAGCGAGGACAGGGACCCTCAATGAGCAGTTCTTC
CDR3: CASSLARTGTLNEQFF

length: 14
J: TRBJ2-1
V: TRBV20-1
D: TRBD2
size: .
DNA: TGCAGTGCTAACATAGCGGGAGATATCTATGAGCAGTTCTTC
CDR3: CSANIAGDIYEQFF

length: 17
J: TRBJ2-7
V: TRBV7-8
D: TRBD2
size: .
DNA: TGTGCCAGCAGCTTTATAACTAGCGGGAGTTATCGGATGGAGCAGTACTTC
CDR3: CASSFITSGSYRMEQYF

length: 14
J: TRBJ2-7
V: TRBV12-3/TRBV12-4
D: TRBD1
size: few
DNA: TGTGCCAGCAGGCCGGGACAGGGCAACTACGAGCAGTACTTC
CDR3: CASRPGQGNYEQYF

length: 16
J: TRBJ2-7
V: TRBV19
D: .
size: .
DNA: TGTGCCAGTAGTGCGAAGGACAGCCGCAACCCCTACGAGCAGTACTTC
CDR3: CASSAKDSRNPYEQYF

length: 12
J: TRBJ1-2
V: TRBV7-2
D: .
size: few
DNA: TGTGCCAGCACCCTTCCGGGTAATGGCTACACCTTC
CDR3: CASTLPGNGYTF

length: 13
J: TRBJ1-5
V: TRBV4-1
D: .
size: few
DNA: TGCGCCAGCAGCCAGACAGCATATCAGCCCCAGCATTTT
CDR3: CASSQTAYQPQHF

length: 14
J: TRBJ2-5
V: TRBV7-2
D: .
size: many
DNA: TGTGCCAGCAGCTCGTCCCGTGGCCTAGGGACCCAGTACTTC
CDR3: CASSSSRGLGTQYF

length: 13
J: TRBJ2-5
V: TRBV19
D: .
size: few
DNA: TGTGCCAGTAGTATCAGCCTAGAAGAGACCCAGTACTTC
CDR3: CASSISLEETQYF

length: 15
J: TRBJ2-2
V: TRBV7-9
D: TRBD2
size: .
DNA: TGTGCCAGCAGCTATGAGCGGGACTTGACCGGGGAGCTGTTTTTT
CDR3: CASSYERDLTGELFF

length: 14
J: TRBJ2-7
V: TRBV20-1
D: .
size: .
DNA: TGCAGTGCTAGAGTTCGGCAGGGCCTTTACGAGCAGTACTTC
CDR3: CSARVRQGLYEQYF

length: 15
J: TRBJ1-1
V: TRBV7-3
D: .
size: few
DNA: TGTGCCAGCAGCTTAACGGGGGGCGGGGGGACTGAAGCTTTCTTT
CDR3: CASSLTGGGGTEAFF

length: 19
J: TRBJ2-1
V: TRBV6-2/TRBV6-3
D: TRBD2
size: few
DNA: TGTGCCAGCAGCCTAAATGGACACGCCGGGACTAGCGGGAGAAATGAGCAGTTCTTC
CDR3: CASSLNGHAGTSGRNEQFF

length: 17
J: TRBJ1-3
V: TRBV7-2
D: .
size: .
DNA: TGTGCCAGCAGCCGTAACCCGGGACTGCTCTCTGGAAACACCATATATTTT
CDR3: CASSRNPGLLSGNTIYF

length: 17
J: TRBJ2-2
V: TRBV6-2/TRBV6-3
D: TRBD1
size: few
DNA: TGTGCCAGCAGGCTAACCCCCGGGACAGGGGGCACCGGGGAGCTGTTTTTT
CDR3: CASRLTPGTGGTGELFF

length: 15
J: TRBJ1-4
V: TRBV20-1
D: TRBD1
size: few
DNA: TGCAGTGCTAGAGATGGGGACAGGGCAGGGGTAAAACTGTTTTTT
CDR3: CSARDGDRAGVKLFF

length: 13
J: TRBJ1-3
V: TRBV12-3/TRBV12-4
D: .
size: few
DNA: TGTGCCAGCAGTTTCGAGGGAGGAAACACCATATATTTT
CDR3: CASSFEGGNTIYF

length: 13
J: TRBJ1-6
V: TRBV7-8
D: .
size: .
DNA: TGTGCCAGCAGCTACGAACAGCTTCCACCCCTCCACTTT
CDR3: CASSYEQLPPLHF

length: 13
J: TRBJ2-7
V: TRBV6-2/TRBV6-3
D: .
size: few
DNA: TGTGCCAGCACGGAGAGACCCTCCTACGAGCAGTACTTC
CDR3: CASTERPSYEQYF

length: 13
J: TRBJ2-2
V: TRBV7-2
D: .
size: .
DNA: TGTGCCAGCGGCTCTACGAACACCGGGGAGCTGTTTTTT
CDR3: CASGSTNTGELFF

length: 17
J: TRBJ2-1
V: TRBV10-3
D: .
size: .
DNA: TGTGCCATCAGTGAATGGCACCCTACCAGCTCCTACAATGAGCAGTTCTTC
CDR3: CAISEWHPTSSYNEQFF

length: 15
J: TRBJ1-6
V: TRBV19
D: TRBD1
size: .
DNA: TGTGCCAGTAGTCCTCGACAGGGGTTCAATTCACCCCTCCACTTT
CDR3: CASSPRQGFNSPLHF

length: 20
J: TRBJ2-1
V: TRBV11-2
D: TRBD2
size: .
DNA: TGTGCCAGCAGCGAAACTAGCGGGAGGGGTCTTCGGAGCTCCTACAATGAGCAGTTCTTC
CDR3: CASSETSGRGLRSSYNEQFF

length: 16
J: TRBJ2-3
V: TRBV4-1
D: TRBD2
size: .
DNA: TGCGCCAGCAGCCAAGGAAACGGCGGGGGGTCCGATACGCAGTATTTT
CDR3: CASSQGNGGGSDTQYF

length: 15
J: TRBJ1-1
V: TRBV12-3/TRBV12-4
D: .
size: .
DNA: TGTGCCAGCAGTTTAACAGGCCACGGGGCCACTGAAGCTTTCTTT
CDR3: CASSLTGHGATEAFF

length: 14
J: TRBJ1-4
V: TRBV7-6
D: .
size: .
DNA: TGTGCCAGCAGCTTAGGCAAGCAAGGTGAAAAACTGTTTTTT
CDR3: CASSLGKQGEKLFF

length: 13
J: TRBJ1-4
V: TRBV27
D: .
size: .
DNA: TGTGCCAGCAGTCCAACTGTTGGGGTAAAACTGTTTTTT
CDR3: CASSPTVGVKLFF

length: 14
J: TRBJ1-1
V: TRBV25-1
D: .
size: many
DNA: TGTGCCAGCAGTGCGGTTGGGGCATTAGATGAAGCTTTCTTT
CDR3: CASSAVGALDEAFF

length: 15
J: TRBJ1-1
V: TRBV19
D: TRBD1
size: .
DNA: TGTGCCAGTAGAGAACAGGGGTTTATTGGCACTGAAGCTTTCTTT
CDR3: CASREQGFIGTEAFF

length: 13
J: TRBJ1-4
V: TRBV28
D: .
size: .
DNA: TGTGCCAGCAGTTGGGTGGGGATTGAAAAACTGTTTTTT
CDR3: CASSWVGIEKLFF

length: 17
J: TRBJ1-5
V: TRBV27
D: TRBD1
size: many
DNA: TGTGCCAGCAGTTCCGGACAGGGAAGGGGATACAATCAGCCCCAGCATTTT
CDR3: CASSSGQGRGYNQPQHF

length: 16
J: TRBJ2-7
V: TRBV27
D: TRBD2
size: .
DNA: TGTGCCAGCACCGATCTGGGCGGGAGAAGGGGCTACGAGCAGTACTTC
CDR3: CASTDLGGRRGYEQYF

length: 15
J: TRBJ2-2
V: TRBV7-2
D: .
size: .
DNA: TGTGCCAGCAGGCCCCAACCGGGGAACACCGGGGAGCTGTTTTTT
CDR3: CASRPQPGNTGELFF

length: 15
J: TRBJ2-2
V: TRBV6-5
D: .
size: .
DNA: TGTGCCAGCAGCCAGGGTGAGGGGGTCACCGGGGAGCTGTTTTTT
CDR3: CASSQGEGVTGELFF

length: 15
J: TRBJ2-2
V: TRBV10-3
D: .
size: .
DNA: TGTGCCATCAGTGAAATAGGACAGTACACCGGGGAGCTGTTTTTT
CDR3: CAISEIGQYTGELFF